This T cell receptor beta chain was captured by sequencing in a study of immune characteristics of hereditary and idiopathic chronic pancreatitis. General study results and limits: Versus controls, both chronic pancreatitis groups showed increased diversity and reduced clonality.

The pancreas tissue came from patients undergoing total pancreatectomy with islet autotransplantation. Patients with known diabetes were not included. As concerns this clone: What it binds is unknown.

Profiling relied on immunoSEQ multiplex PCR, and the TCRdb table lists in-frame clones only, not all of them. The sample yields over 12,000 clones, 73% seen once. The clonotype was recovered from a human donor with chronic pancreatitis. Sequencing input: pancreas tissue with hereditary chronic pancreatitis.

CDR3 in DNA: TGTGCCAGCAGCAACCCAGCGCAGGGCTCTGGTGAGCAGTACTTC. It yields the protein CASSNPAQGSGEQYF. The chain carries TRBV7-2 and TRBJ2-7; tentatively, D is TRBD1 (5 bases). The germline CDR1 and CDR2 sequences are SGHTA and FQGNSA. The CDR3 is 15 residues long. Trimming pared 5 bases from V and 7 bases from J, leaving 21 bases between.